This T cell receptor (beta chain) was sequenced during a study of cytomegalovirus exposure and HLA in healthy donors. Study context: The 100 to 150 validation repertoires and the roughly 700 first-cohort repertoires shared a platform, a later analysis reported.

In germline, CDR1 is MDHEN, CDR2 SYDVKM. The CDR3 has 14 residues. V lost 7 bases and J 1 base, leaving 11 bases between the germline ends. Here immunoSEQ multiplex PCR was the method, and the copy in TCRdb shows in-frame clones only, minus some. Of more than 300,000 clones in the sample, about nine tenths were seen once. Points on this clone: The antigen is not known.

Broader study findings: Rarity characterized most TCR sequences, yet some public TCRs appeared in many donors.

Sequenced sample: PBMCs. This clonotype originated in a woman aged 18-29 years in good health and CMV-seronegative. The chain links TRBV28 to TRBJ1-3; D perhaps matches TRBD1 (5 bases). CDR3 region: CASTRQPSGNTIYF. For the CDR3, the DNA is TGTGCCAGCACCCGACAGCCGTCTGGAAACACCATATATTTT.